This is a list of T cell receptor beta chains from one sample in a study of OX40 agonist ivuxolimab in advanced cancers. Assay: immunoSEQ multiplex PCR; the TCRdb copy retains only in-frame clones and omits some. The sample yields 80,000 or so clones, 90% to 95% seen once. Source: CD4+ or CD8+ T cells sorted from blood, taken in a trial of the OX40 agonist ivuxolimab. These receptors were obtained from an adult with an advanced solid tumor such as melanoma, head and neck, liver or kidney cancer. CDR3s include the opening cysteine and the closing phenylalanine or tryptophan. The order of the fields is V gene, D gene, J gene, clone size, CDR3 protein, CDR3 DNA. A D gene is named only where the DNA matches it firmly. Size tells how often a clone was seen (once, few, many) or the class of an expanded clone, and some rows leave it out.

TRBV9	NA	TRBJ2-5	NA	CASSKQGTQETQYF	TGTGCCAGCAGCAAACAGGGTACCCAAGAGACCCAGTACTTC
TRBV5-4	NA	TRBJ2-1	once	CASSLPGGVKIYNEQFF	TGTGCCAGCAGCTTACCCGGGGGAGTTAAAATTTACAATGAGCAGTTCTTC
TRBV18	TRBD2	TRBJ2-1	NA	CASSPGVGRAGNEQFF	TGTGCCAGCTCACCCGGCGTAGGGAGGGCTGGTAATGAGCAGTTCTTC
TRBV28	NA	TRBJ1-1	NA	CASSLGGFGGEAFF	TGTGCCAGCAGTTTAGGGGGTTTCGGGGGTGAAGCTTTCTTT
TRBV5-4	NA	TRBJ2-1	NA	CASSLGLADNEQFF	TGTGCCAGCAGCTTAGGTCTAGCAGACAATGAGCAGTTCTTC
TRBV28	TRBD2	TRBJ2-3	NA	CASSPVAGGSTDTQYF	TGTGCCAGCAGTCCCGTGGCGGGGGGTAGCACAGATACGCAGTATTTT
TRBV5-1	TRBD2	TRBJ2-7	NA	CASSSYSGRASYEQYF	TGCGCCAGCAGCTCCTATAGCGGGAGGGCCTCCTACGAGCAGTACTTC
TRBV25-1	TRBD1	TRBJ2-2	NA	CASTPGTGRTGELFF	TGTGCCAGCACCCCGGGGACAGGGAGGACCGGGGAGCTGTTTTTT
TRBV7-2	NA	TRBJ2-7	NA	CASSLASADYEQYF	TGTGCCAGCAGCTTAGCCAGCGCCGACTACGAGCAGTACTTC
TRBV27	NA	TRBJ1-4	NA	CASKGGAWEKLFF	TGTGCCAGCAAGGGGGGAGCCTGGGAAAAACTGTTTTTT